This T cell receptor (beta chain) appears in the sequencing data of a study of blood T cell repertoires in COVID-19. The wider study: Samples of COVID-19 (acute and convalescent) were obtained from the United States, Italy and Spain. The cDNA or gDNA used as material had been derived from T cells, B-cell-depleted T cells, or PBMCs.

Study processing details: Counts of nucleated cells, estimated from reference gene primer amplification, were obtained. TCRdb's copy holds only in-frame clones and misses some; the assay was immunoSEQ multiplex PCR. That table gives V, J and clone size, and the DNA gave D and trimming. The sample lists fewer than 200,000 clones, roughly 91% occurring once. The CDR3 runs to 16 residues. The germline gives CDR1 GTSNPN, CDR2 SVGIG (reference sequence). Unmatched junction bases numbered 14, after V lost 7 bases and J lost 2 bases. The sequence derives from a middle-aged man with active or convalescent COVID-19. The chain is built from TRBV30 and TRBJ1-2; the match to TRBD1 covers 9 bases. The sequencing input was peripheral blood. The CDR3 coding sequence is TGTGCCTCATCTGGGAGGACAGGGGTCGGCAACTATGGCTACACCTTC. It translates to CASSGRTGVGNYGYTF. The entire variable domain, with the rest obtained from reference TRBV30 and TRBJ1-2, is as follows: SQTIHQWPATLVQPVGSPLSLECTVEGTSNPNLYWYRQAAGRGLQLLFYSVGIGQISSEVPQNLSASRPQDRQFILSSKKLLLSDSGFYLCASSGRTGVGNYGYTFGSGTRLTVV.